Listed below are T cell receptor beta chains from one sample, sequenced in a study of T cells in Graves' hyperthyroidism and ophthalmopathy. TCRdb reanalysed the multiplex PCR reads using MiXCR and keeps one entry per CDR3 protein. The repertoire has roughly 710,000 distinct CDR3 sequences, 35% of them found once; the top ten carry around 32%. Sample: blood. These receptors came from a middle-aged woman with Graves' hyperthyroidism. The CDR3 runs from the conserved cysteine through the conserved F or W. Fields, in order: clone size, V gene, J gene, D gene, CDR3 DNA, CDR3 protein. D genes are given only for firm matches. Size is omitted from some rows. Given values are once, few, many or a class for expanded clones.

many	TRBV10-2	TRBJ2-7	.	TGCGCCAGCCATGGTCCGGCGGTCTCCTACGAGCAGTACTTC	CASHGPAVSYEQYF
few	TRBV7-2	TRBJ1-4	TRBD1	TGTGCCAGCAGCTTAGATCTCGGGAGGGGGCATGCTAATGAAAAACTGTTTTTT	CASSLDLGRGHANEKLFF
many	TRBV29-1	TRBJ2-7	.	TGCAGCGTTGAAGGTTGGGGCCAGTCCCACGAGCAGTACTTC	CSVEGWGQSHEQYF
.	TRBV6-2/TRBV6-3	TRBJ1-1	TRBD1	TGTGCCAGCAGTTACGATCGGACAGGGAACACTGAAGCTTTCTTT	CASSYDRTGNTEAFF
.	TRBV19	TRBJ1-2	TRBD1	TGTGCCAGTAGTCTACTCTGGACAGGGAAGGACTATGGCTACACCTTC	CASSLLWTGKDYGYTF
few	TRBV6-6	TRBJ2-3	.	TGTGCCAGCAGTTCCCTAGGAGGGGCCACAGATACGCAGTATTTT	CASSSLGGATDTQYF
many	TRBV10-3	TRBJ1-1	.	TGTGCCATCTCCGGCAACCAGAACACTGAAGCTTTCTTT	CAISGNQNTEAFF
few	TRBV10-1	TRBJ1-1	.	TGCGCCAGCAGTGAGTCGATTATGCGGGGAGCGGCTTTCTTT	CASSESIMRGAAFF
many	TRBV7-2	TRBJ2-7	TRBD2	TGTGCCAGCAGCTTAAGCGGCGGGGGGCAGGACTACGAGCAGTACTTC	CASSLSGGGQDYEQYF
many	TRBV10-3	TRBJ2-5	TRBD1	TGTGCCATCAGTGAGTCCCGACAGGGTTGGTTGGAGACCCAGTACTTC	CAISESRQGWLETQYF
.	TRBV4-2	TRBJ1-2	.	TGTGCCAGCAGCCACGCTATCTACAGGGAGACCTATGGCTACACCTTC	CASSHAIYRETYGYTF
.	TRBV24-1	TRBJ2-3	.	TGTGCCACCAGTAAGGAATCGGGACAACCCACAGATACGCAGTATTTT	CATSKESGQPTDTQYF
.	TRBV20-1	TRBJ2-7	.	TGCAGTGCTAGAGCAGCCTACGAGCAGTACTTC	CSARAAYEQYF
.	TRBV7-2	TRBJ2-6	TRBD2	TGTGCCAGCAGCACTCGGGGGGTCGGGGCCAACGTCCTGACTTTC	CASSTRGVGANVLTF
many	TRBV5-6	TRBJ1-6	.	TGTGCCAGCAGCTTGGGGGGACGGATCCACTTT	CASSLGGRIHF
many	TRBV10-2	TRBJ2-7	.	TGCGCCAGCAGTGAGTCCCTGAGTACCTACGAGCAGTACTTC	CASSESLSTYEQYF
.	TRBV20-1	TRBJ1-2	.	TGCAGTGCTAGAGTAATTAGAGGGTTCGATGGCTACACCTTC	CSARVIRGFDGYTF
once	TRBV4-3	TRBJ1-2	.	TGCGCCAGCAGCCAAGATTACTCGGCCCCGGTCCGCTATGGCTACACCTTC	CASSQDYSAPVRYGYTF
many	TRBV6-5	TRBJ1-2	.	TGTGCCAGCAGTTACGGGGGGAATGGCTACACCTTC	CASSYGGNGYTF
once	TRBV5-1	TRBJ2-1	TRBD1	TGCGCCAGCAGCTTGACACAGGGGAACAATGAGCAGTTCTTC	CASSLTQGNNEQFF
.	TRBV2	TRBJ2-3	TRBD2	TGTGCCAGCAGTGTACTAGCGGTGGAAGATACGCAGTATTTT	CASSVLAVEDTQYF
.	TRBV5-1	TRBJ2-2	.	TGCGCCAGCAGCTTGTATTCGGGACCGAACACCGGGGAGCTGTTTTTT	CASSLYSGPNTGELFF
many	TRBV12-3/TRBV12-4	TRBJ1-3	.	TGTGCCAGCAGCCAGGGACTGTCAAACACCATATATTTT	CASSQGLSNTIYF
many	TRBV13	TRBJ2-7	.	TGTGCCAGCAGCTTAGGTGCCACTTGGCAGTACTTC	CASSLGATWQYF
many	TRBV20-1	TRBJ2-5	.	TGCAGTGCTAATGTGCCGTGGGGGATGTACCAAGAGACCCAGTACTTC	CSANVPWGMYQETQYF
once	TRBV9	TRBJ2-7	TRBD1	TGTGCCAGCAGCGCCCTTCCGGGACAGGGTTCTGGGGTGGGAAACTACGAGCAGTACTTC	CASSALPGQGSGVGNYEQYF
.	TRBV6-5	TRBJ2-7	.	TGTGCCAGCAGGCAAGACAGTACCTACGAGCAGTGCTTC	CASRQDSTYEQCF
.	TRBV20-1	TRBJ1-2	TRBD1	TGCAGTGCTATGAAAACGACAGGGGAAGACTATGGCTACACCTTC	CSAMKTTGEDYGYTF
.	TRBV4-1	TRBJ2-5	TRBD1	TGTGCCAGCAGCCCCTGGACAGGGGGCCGAGAGACCCAGTACTTC	CASSPWTGGRETQYF